This T cell receptor beta chain came from a study of blood T cell repertoires in COVID-19. Study background: T cells, B-cell-depleted T cells, or PBMCs supplied cDNA or gDNA.

Original handling: Estimated nucleated cell counts came from reference gene primer amplification. Generated by immunoSEQ multiplex PCR, the TCRdb table keeps only in-frame clones and is missing some. D and trimming were read from the DNA, whereas the V and J calls and clone size are those reported in that table. This sample carries more than 130,000 clones, more than 75% of them seen once, and the ten largest clones take roughly 4%. The V end was cut by 3 bases, the J end by 5 bases, with 5 bases between. CDR3 length: 12 residues. The V gene's germline CDR1 is LGHDT and CDR2 YNNKEL (reference sequence). This clone was observed a single time. Distinct nucleotide sequences in the sample also encode this CDR3.

This chain connects TRBV3-1 (or the pseudogene TRBV3-2) to TRBJ2-1; the D is unclear. The sequenced sample consisted of peripheral blood. The clonotype comes from a woman between 40 and 50 years old with acute or convalescent COVID-19. The CDR3 coding sequence is TGTGCCAGCAGCCATCTCCACAATGAGCAGTTCTTC. This encodes CASSHLHNEQFF.